This T cell receptor beta chain was sequenced in a study of technical replicates of blood from several donors. TCRdb's copy holds only in-frame clones and misses some; the assay was immunoSEQ multiplex PCR. The data show tens of thousands of clones, 94% seen once. CDR3 length equals 14 residues. With 2 bases clipped from V and 2 bases from J, the junction kept 3 bases outside the gene matches. The germline V gene encodes CDR1 SGHRS and CDR2 YFSETQ. The origin of this receptor is a human donor in good health. The chain combines TRBV5-1 with TRBJ2-5; TRBD2 matches at 7 bases. The material sequenced was T cells isolated from PBMCs. The DNA for the CDR3 is TGCGCCAGCAGCTTACTAGCGAATCAAGAGACCCAGTACTTC. It translates to CASSLLANQETQYF.